This T cell receptor beta chain was identified during a study of blood T cell repertoires in COVID-19 (dated by TCRdb to 2020 to 2021). Notes on the research overall: Collaborator samples came from the United States, Italy and Spain and covered acute and convalescent phases of COVID-19. The material from the prospective study consisted of cDNA or gDNA derived from T cells, B-cell-depleted T cells, or PBMCs. Deeply sampled blood TCRbeta repertoires from subjects exposed to, actively infected with, or recovered from COVID-19 were included in the dataset. The repertoires were released in a freely available public database meant as a resource for research on the immune response to SARS-CoV-2. Samples were obtained from the ongoing ImmuneRACE study (first 160 participants) and from 1,254 subjects provided by 6 global collaborators. Sample metadata almost always included a de-identified subject ID, COVID-19 status, age in years and sex. HLA class I and class II types, where available, came from metadata supplied by the sample provider rather than from assay-based typing.

A second Seattle source provided samples from volunteer blood donors who had recovered from COVID-19. Whole blood was collected in K2EDTA tubes by collaborating institutions according to the institutions' own protocols. Collaborator samples were shipped for TCRbeta analysis as frozen whole blood, isolated PBMCs, or DNA extracted from either sample type. Notes on this clone: Its recognized antigen is unknown. No much larger clone is present one base from it, and per-base qualities are unavailable.

The CDR3, cysteine through phenylalanine, is 14 amino acids long. The entry retains the CDR3 DNA only, 42 bases that are in frame from base 1. For CDR1 and CDR2, the germline V gene lists MDHEN and SYDVKM. The junction carries 11 bases between V and J, which are trimmed by 3 bases and 3 bases respectively. What the work shows at the level of the full study, not this receptor alone: The quantity of clinical and demographic metadata differed by source and by participant and was supplied without curation.

TCRbeta CDR3 regions were amplified from genomic DNA using the immunoSEQ Assay, a bias-controlled multiplex PCR. The study's processing was this. Nucleated cell counts per sample were estimated from amplification of reference gene primers within the assay. Sequence reads were collapsed and filtered to measure the absolute abundance of every unique TCRbeta CDR3 rearrangement. For each sample, productive Simpson clonality was calculated by taking the square root of Simpson's diversity index across productive rearrangements. In TCRdb, the immuneACCESS table is reduced to in-frame sequences with V and J assigned. These tables do not hold every clone; where another copy was compared, an unresolved V gene accounts for under half, and the others remain unexplained. D and trimming come from the DNA, and the V and J calls and clone size come from that table. The sample data list hundreds of thousands of clones, and roughly 86% of these were observed just once. The ten biggest clones cover about 1.7% of the sample.

The V and J segments used are TRBV28 and TRBJ1-2; TRBD1 could be the D gene, as 6 bases match. The clonotype comes from an older woman who had recovered from COVID-19. The source material was peripheral blood. The CDR3 in this case is CASSFPTGYYGYTF. Here is the DNA: TGTGCCAGCAGTTTCCCCACAGGGTACTATGGCTACACCTTC.